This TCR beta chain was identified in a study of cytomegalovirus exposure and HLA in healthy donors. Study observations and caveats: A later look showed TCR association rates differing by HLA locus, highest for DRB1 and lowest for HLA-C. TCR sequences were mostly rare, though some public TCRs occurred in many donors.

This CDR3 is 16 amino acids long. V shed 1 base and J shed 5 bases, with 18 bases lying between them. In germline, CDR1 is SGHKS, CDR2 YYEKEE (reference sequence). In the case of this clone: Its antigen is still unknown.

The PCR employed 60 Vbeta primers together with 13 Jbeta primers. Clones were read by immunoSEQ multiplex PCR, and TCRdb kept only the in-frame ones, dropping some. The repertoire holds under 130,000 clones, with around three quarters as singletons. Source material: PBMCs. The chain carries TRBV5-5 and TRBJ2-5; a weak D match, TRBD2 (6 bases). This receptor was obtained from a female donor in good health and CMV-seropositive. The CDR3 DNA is TGTGCCAGCAGCTTGTCCGGGACGGGGGTGAGGGAGACCCAGTACTTC. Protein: CASSLSGTGVRETQYF.